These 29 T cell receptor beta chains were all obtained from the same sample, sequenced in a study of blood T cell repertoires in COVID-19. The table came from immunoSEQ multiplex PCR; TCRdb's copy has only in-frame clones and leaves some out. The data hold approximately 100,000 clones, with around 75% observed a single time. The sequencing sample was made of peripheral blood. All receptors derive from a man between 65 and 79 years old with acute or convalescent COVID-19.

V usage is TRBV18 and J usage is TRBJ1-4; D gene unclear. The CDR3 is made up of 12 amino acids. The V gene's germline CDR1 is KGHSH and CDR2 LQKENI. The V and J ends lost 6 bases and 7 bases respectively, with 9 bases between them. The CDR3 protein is CASSDEGEKLFF. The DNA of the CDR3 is TGTGCCAGCTCTGACGAGGGTGAAAAACTGTTTTTT.

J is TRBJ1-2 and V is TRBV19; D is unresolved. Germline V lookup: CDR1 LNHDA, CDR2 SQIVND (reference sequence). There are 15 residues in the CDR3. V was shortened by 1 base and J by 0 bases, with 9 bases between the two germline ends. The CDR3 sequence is CASSIGPTPNYGYTF. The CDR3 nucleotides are TGTGCCAGTAGTATAGGGCCGACTCCTAACTATGGCTACACCTTC.

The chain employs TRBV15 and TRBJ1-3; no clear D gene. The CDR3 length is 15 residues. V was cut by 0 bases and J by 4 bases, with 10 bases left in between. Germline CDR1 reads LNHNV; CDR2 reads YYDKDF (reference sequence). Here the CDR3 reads CATSRDHLTGNTIYF. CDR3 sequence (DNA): TGTGCCACCAGCAGAGATCACCTAACCGGAAACACCATATATTTT.

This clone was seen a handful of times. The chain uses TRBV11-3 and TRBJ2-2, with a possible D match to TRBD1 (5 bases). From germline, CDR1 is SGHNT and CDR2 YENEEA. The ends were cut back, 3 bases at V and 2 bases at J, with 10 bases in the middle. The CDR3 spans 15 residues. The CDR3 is CASSFTGANTGELFF. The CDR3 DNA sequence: TGTGCCAGCAGCTTCACAGGAGCAAACACCGGGGAGCTGTTTTTT.

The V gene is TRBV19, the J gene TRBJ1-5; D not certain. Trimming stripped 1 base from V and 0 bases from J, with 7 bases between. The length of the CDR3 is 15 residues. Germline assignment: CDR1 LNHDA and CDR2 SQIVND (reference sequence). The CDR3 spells CASSIGQTSNQPQHF. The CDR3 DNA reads TGTGCCAGTAGTATAGGACAAACTAGCAATCAGCCCCAGCATTTT.

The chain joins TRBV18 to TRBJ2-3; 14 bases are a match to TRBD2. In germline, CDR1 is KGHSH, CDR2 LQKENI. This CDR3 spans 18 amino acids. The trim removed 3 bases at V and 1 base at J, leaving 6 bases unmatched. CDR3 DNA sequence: TGTGCCAGCTCACCCTTGGGACTAGCGGGAGTGGGCACAGATACGCAGTATTTT. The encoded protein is CASSPLGLAGVGTDTQYF.

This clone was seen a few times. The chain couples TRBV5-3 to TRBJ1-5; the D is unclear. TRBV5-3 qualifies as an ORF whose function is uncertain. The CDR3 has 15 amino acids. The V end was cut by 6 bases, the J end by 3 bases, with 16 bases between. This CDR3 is CARTACGSLNQPQHF. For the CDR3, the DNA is TGTGCCAGAACCGCTTGTGGGAGCCTCAATCAGCCCCAGCATTTT.

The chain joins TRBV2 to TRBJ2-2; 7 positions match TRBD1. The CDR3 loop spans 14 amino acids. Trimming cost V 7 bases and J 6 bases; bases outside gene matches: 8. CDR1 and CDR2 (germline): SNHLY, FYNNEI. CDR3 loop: CASIADQGAGELFF. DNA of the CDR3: TGTGCCAGCATTGCGGACCAGGGGGCCGGGGAGCTGTTTTTT. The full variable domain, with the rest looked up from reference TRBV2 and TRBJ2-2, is EPEVTQTPSHQVTQMGQEVILRCVPISNHLYFYWYRQILGQKVEFLVSFYNNEISEKSEIFDDQFSVERPDGSNFTLKIRSTKLEDSAMYFCASIADQGAGELFFGEGSRLTVL.

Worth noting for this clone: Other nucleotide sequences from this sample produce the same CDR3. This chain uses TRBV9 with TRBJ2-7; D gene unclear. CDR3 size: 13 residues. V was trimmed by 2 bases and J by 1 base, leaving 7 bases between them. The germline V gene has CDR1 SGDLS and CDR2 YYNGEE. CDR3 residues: CASSVSGSYEQYF. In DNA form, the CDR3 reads TGTGCCAGCAGCGTTTCGGGTTCCTACGAGCAGTACTTC.

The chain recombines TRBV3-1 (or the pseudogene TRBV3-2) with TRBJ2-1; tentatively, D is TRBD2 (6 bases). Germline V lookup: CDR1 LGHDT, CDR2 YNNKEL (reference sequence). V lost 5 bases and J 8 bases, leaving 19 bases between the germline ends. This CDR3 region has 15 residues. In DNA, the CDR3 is TGTGCCAGCAGCGGACGCGCTTGGGAGGAAGATGAGCAGTTCTTC. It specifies CASSGRAWEEDEQFF.

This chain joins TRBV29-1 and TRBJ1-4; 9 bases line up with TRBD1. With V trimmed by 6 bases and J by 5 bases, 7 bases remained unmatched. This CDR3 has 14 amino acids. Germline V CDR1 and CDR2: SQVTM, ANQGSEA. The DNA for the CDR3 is TGCAGCGTATTGACCACAGGGGGCAATGAAAAACTGTTTTTT. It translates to CSVLTTGGNEKLFF. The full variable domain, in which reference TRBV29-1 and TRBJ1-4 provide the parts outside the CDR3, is SAVISQKPSRDICQRGTSLTIQCQVDSQVTMMFWYRQQPGQSLTLIATANQGSEATYESGFVIDKFPISRPNLTFSTLTVSNMSPEDSSIYLCSVLTTGGNEKLFFGSGTQLSVL.

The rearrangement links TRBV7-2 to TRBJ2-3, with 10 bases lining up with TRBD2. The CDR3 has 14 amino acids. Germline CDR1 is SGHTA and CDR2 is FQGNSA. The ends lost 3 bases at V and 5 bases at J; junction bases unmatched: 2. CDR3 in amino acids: CASSFSGRLDTQYF. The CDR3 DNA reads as TGTGCCAGCAGCTTTAGCGGGAGGTTAGATACGCAGTATTTT. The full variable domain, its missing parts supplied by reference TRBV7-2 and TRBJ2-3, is GAGVSQSPSNKVTEKGKDVELRCDPISGHTALYWYRQSLGQGLEFLIYFQGNSAPDKSGLPSDRFSAERTGGSVSTLTIQRTQQEDSAVYLCASSFSGRLDTQYFGPGTRLTVL.

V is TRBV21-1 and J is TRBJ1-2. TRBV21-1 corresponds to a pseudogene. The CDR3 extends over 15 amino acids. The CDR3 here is CASSKERTRNYGYTF. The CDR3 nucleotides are TGTGCCAGCAGCAAAGAGCGGACCCGTAACTATGGCTACACCTTC.

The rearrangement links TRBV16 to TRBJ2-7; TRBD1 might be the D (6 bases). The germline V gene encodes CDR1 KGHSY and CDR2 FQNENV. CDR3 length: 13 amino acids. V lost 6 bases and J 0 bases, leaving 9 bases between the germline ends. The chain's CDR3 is CASSRQDSYEQYF. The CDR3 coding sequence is TGTGCCAGCAGTCGACAGGACTCCTACGAGCAGTACTTC.

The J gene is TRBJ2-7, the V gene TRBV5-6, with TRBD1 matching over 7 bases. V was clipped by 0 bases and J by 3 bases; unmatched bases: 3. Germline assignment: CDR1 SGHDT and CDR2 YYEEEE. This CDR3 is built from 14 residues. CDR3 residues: CASSLGGTDYEQYF. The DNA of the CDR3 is TGTGCCAGCAGCTTGGGTGGGACAGACTACGAGCAGTACTTC.

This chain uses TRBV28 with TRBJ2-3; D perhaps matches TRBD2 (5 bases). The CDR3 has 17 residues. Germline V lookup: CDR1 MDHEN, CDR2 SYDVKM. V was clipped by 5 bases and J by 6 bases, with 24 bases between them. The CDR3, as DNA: TGTGCCAGCAGTCCCCACGCGCGGTACCCGGACTTGGATACGCAGTATTTT. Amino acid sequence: CASSPHARYPDLDTQYF.

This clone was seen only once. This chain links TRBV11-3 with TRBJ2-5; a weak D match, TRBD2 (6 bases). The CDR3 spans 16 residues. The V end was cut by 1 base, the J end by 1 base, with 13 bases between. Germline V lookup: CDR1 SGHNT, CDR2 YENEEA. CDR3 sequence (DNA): TGTGCCAGCAGCTTAGGGTCGGGGGACGGCCAAGAGACCCAGTACTTC. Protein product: CASSLGSGDGQETQYF.

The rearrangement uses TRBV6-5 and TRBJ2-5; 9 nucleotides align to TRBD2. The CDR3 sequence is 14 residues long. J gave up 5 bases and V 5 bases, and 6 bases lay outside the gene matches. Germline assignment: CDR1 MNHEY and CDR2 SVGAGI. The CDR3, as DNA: TGTGCCAGCAGTAGCGGGGGGCTTCCGGAGACCCAGTACTTC. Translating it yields CASSSGGLPETQYF.

CDR3 in DNA: TGCGCCAGCAGCTCCGGGACTAGCGAGGAGACCCAGTACTTC. It is translated as CASSSGTSEETQYF. The chain has TRBV5-1 and TRBJ2-5; TRBD2 agrees at 10 bases. V lost 3 bases to trimming and J lost 5 bases; unmatched junction nucleotides: 4. The CDR3 sequence is 14 residues long. Germline CDR1 reads SGHRS; CDR2 reads YFSETQ.

This CDR3 reads CASSPGTGYKEQYF. The CDR3 nucleotides read TGTGCCAGCAGCCCCGGGACAGGGTATAAGGAGCAGTACTTC. The chain joins TRBV5-5 to TRBJ2-7; 9 bases line up with TRBD1. There are 14 residues in the CDR3. Germline V gene lookup returns CDR1 SGHKS and CDR2 YYEKEE (reference sequence). The V gene end was trimmed by 4 bases and the J gene end by 7 bases; junction bases not matched to a gene: 9.

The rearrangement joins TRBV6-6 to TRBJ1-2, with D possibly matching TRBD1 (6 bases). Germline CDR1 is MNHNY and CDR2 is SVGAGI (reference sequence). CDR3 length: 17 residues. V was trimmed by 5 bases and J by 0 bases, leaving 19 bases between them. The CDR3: CASSLYFWGGSNYGYTF. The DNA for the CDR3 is TGTGCCAGCAGTCTTTACTTTTGGGGGGGCTCTAACTATGGCTACACCTTC.

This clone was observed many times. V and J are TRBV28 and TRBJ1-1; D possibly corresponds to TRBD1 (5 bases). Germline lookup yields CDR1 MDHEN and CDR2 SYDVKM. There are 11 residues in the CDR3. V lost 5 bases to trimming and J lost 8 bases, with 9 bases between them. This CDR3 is CASSKGLEAFF. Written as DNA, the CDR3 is TGTGCCAGCAGTAAGGGGCTGGAAGCTTTCTTT.

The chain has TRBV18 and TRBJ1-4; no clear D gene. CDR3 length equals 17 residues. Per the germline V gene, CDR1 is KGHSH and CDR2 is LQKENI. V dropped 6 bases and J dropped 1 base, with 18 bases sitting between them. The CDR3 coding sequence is TGTGCCAGCTCCCCCAACGAGGCGCCGGAAACTAATGAAAAACTGTTTTTT. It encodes CASSPNEAPETNEKLFF.

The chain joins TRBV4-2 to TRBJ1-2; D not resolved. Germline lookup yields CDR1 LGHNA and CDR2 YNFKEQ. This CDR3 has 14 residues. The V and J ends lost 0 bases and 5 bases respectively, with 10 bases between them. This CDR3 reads CASSQDTGSYGYTF. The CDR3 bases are TGTGCCAGCAGCCAAGATACGGGTTCTTATGGCTACACCTTC.

CDR3 sequence: CSVEDLMGTSRTGELFF. The CDR3 DNA reads TGCAGCGTTGAAGATCTTATGGGGACTAGCCGTACCGGGGAGCTGTTTTTT. The V call is TRBV29-1, the J call TRBJ2-2, with 9 nucleotides matching TRBD2. CDR3 length equals 17 residues. Germline trimming cut 0 bases from V and 5 bases from J; bases unmatched to any gene: 10. Germline V CDR1 and CDR2: SQVTM, ANQGSEA.

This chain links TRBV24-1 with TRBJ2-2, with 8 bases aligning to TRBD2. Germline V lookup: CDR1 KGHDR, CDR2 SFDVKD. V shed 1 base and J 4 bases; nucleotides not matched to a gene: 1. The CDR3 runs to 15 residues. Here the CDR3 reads CATSDFGRGTGELFF. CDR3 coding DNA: TGTGCCACCAGTGATTTCGGGAGGGGCACCGGGGAGCTGTTTTTT.

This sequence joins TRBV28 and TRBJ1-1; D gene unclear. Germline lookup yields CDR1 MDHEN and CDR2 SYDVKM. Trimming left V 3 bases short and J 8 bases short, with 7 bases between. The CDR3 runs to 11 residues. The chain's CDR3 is CASSLAEEAFF. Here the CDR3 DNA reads TGTGCCAGCAGTTTGGCAGAAGAAGCTTTCTTT.

The CDR3 sequence: CAWMRPGLAGGGNIQYF. The CDR3 region has the DNA TGTGCCTGGATGCGCCCCGGACTAGCGGGAGGTGGAAACATTCAGTACTTC. The chain joins TRBV30 to TRBJ2-4; 14 bases map to TRBD2. Germline V gene lookup returns CDR1 GTSNPN and CDR2 SVGIG (reference sequence). This CDR3 has 17 residues. V lost 4 bases, J lost 6 bases, and 11 bases stayed unmatched.

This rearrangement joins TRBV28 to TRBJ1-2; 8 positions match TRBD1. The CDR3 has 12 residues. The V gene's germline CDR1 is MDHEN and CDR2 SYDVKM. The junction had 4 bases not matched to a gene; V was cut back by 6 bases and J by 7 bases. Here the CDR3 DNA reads TGTGCCAGCAGCAGACAGGGGTTTGGCTACACCTTC. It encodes CASSRQGFGYTF.